This T cell receptor (beta chain) was sequenced in a study of blood T cell repertoires in COVID-19. Turning to the study itself: Sites in the United States, Italy and Spain provided acute and convalescent COVID-19 samples. From T cells, B-cell-depleted T cells, or PBMCs came the material, which was cDNA or gDNA.

This CDR3 has 14 residues. V was shortened by 1 base and J by 10 bases, with 16 bases between the two germline ends. The germline CDR1 and CDR2 sequences are SGHDN and FVKESK. As handled by the study authors: Quantification of nucleated cells was approximated via reference gene primer amplification. Repertoires were generated with immunoSEQ multiplex PCR, while TCRdb's copy carries only in-frame clones and drops some. That table supplies the V and J calls and clone size; D and trimming were determined from the DNA. The sample yields around 210,000 clones, 75% to 85% seen once. Seattle participants joined during active infection and were tracked over time.

The TCR originated in a man over 45 with COVID-19, enrolled during active disease. The rearrangement joins TRBV14 to TRBJ2-5; possibly TRBD2 for D (5 bases). Material for sequencing was peripheral blood. CDR3 residues: CASSQGGGLGRQYF. For the CDR3, the DNA is TGTGCCAGCAGCCAAGGAGGAGGATTAGGGCGCCAGTACTTC.